A single sample is the source of the 20 T cell receptor beta chains below, sequenced in a study of graft-versus-host responses after intestinal transplantation. The protocol was immunoSEQ multiplex PCR, while the TCRdb copy is restricted to in-frame clones and leaves out a portion. The table records fewer than 5,500 clones, 72% of them present only once. The sequenced sample was PBMCs, obtained about 540 days after intestinal transplant. The receptors were gathered from a human patient who received an intestinal transplant, so some T cells may come from the graft donor.

This clone has just one count. The chain joins TRBV2 to TRBJ2-5; D gene ambiguous. Germline loops: CDR1 SNHLY, CDR2 FYNNEI. The V and J ends lost 6 bases and 4 bases respectively, with 18 bases between them. This CDR3 has 15 residues. The CDR3 DNA follows: TGTGCCAGCAGAGCTACGGGTCAGCGTTCAGAGACCCAGTACTTC. Protein: CASRATGQRSETQYF.

This clone was counted once. The chain links TRBV5-5 to TRBJ1-1, with D unresolved. The CDR3 has 13 amino acids. V dropped 2 bases and J dropped 0 bases, with 5 bases sitting between them. Germline CDR1 SGHKS, CDR2 YYEKEE (reference sequence). CDR3 bases: TGTGCCAGCAGCTTCGAACTGAACACTGAAGCTTTCTTT. Protein: CASSFELNTEAFF. The whole variable domain, remainder taken from reference TRBV5-5 and TRBJ1-1, is DAGVTQSPTHLIKTRGQQVTLRCSPISGHKSVSWYQQVLGQGPQFIFQYYEKEERGRGNFPDRFSARQFPNYSSELNVNALLLGDSALYLCASSFELNTEAFFGQGTRLTVV.

CDR3 amino acids: CASSRGYGSTNEKLFF. The CDR3 bases are TGTGCCAGCAGCAGGGGATACGGTTCGACTAATGAAAAACTGTTTTTT. V and J are TRBV5-7 and TRBJ1-4, with a possible D match to TRBD1 (5 bases). TRBV5-7 is marked as an open reading frame, function uncertain. The ends were cut back, 4 bases at V and 2 bases at J, with 15 bases in the middle. The CDR3 loop spans 16 amino acids.

The chain carries TRBV7-2 and TRBJ1-4; possible D gene TRBD1, 6 bases. Germline assignment: CDR1 SGHTA and CDR2 FQGNSA. The CDR3 spans 15 residues. Trimming cost V 2 bases and J 6 bases, with 13 bases left between them. The CDR3 DNA reads TGTGCCAGCAGCTTATCCGGGGGCGCTCATGAAAAACTGTTTTTT. Protein product: CASSLSGGAHEKLFF.

The rearrangement links TRBV9 to TRBJ2-1; D gene ambiguous. Germline CDR1 is SGDLS and CDR2 is YYNGEE. V was pared by 0 bases and J by 9 bases, with 13 bases between. The CDR3 extends over 14 amino acids. DNA of the CDR3: TGTGCCAGCAGCGTAGGGGTTAGCACGGGTGAGCAGTTCTTC. The encoded protein is CASSVGVSTGEQFF.

This chain links TRBV14 with TRBJ2-1; D is unresolved. Germline V lookup: CDR1 SGHDN, CDR2 FVKESK. The V gene lost 4 bases and the J gene lost 0 bases, with 10 bases spanning the gap. This CDR3 has 15 amino acids. The CDR3, as DNA: TGTGCCAGCAGCCCTAACCCTAGCTCCTACAATGAGCAGTTCTTC. It specifies CASSPNPSSYNEQFF.

This chain joins TRBV11-3 and TRBJ2-2; tentatively, D is TRBD2 (7 bases). This CDR3 is built from 15 residues. Trimming left V 8 bases short and J 6 bases short, with 19 bases between. CDR1 and CDR2 (germline): SGHNT, YENEEA. The CDR3 sequence is CASDPRGGQAGELFF. The CDR3 DNA is TGTGCCAGCGACCCAAGGGGGGGGCAGGCCGGGGAGCTGTTTTTT.

This clone was counted between two and nine times. CDR3 nucleotides: TGTGCCAGCATCAAGAGGCTAGACTACGAGCAGTACTTC. It specifies CASIKRLDYEQYF. The genes are TRBV21-1 and TRBJ2-7; the table's D call, TRBD2, was not checked against the DNA. TRBV21-1 is described as a pseudogene. CDR3 length: 13 amino acids.

The chain joins TRBV4-1 to TRBJ1-1; unclear D gene. The CDR3 covers 15 residues. Trimming cost V 0 bases and J 2 bases, with 10 bases left between them. Germline CDR1 MGHRA, CDR2 YSYEKL. For the CDR3, the DNA is TGCGCCAGCAGCCAAGAGTGGGAGGGTAACACTGAAGCTTTCTTT. Encoded protein: CASSQEWEGNTEAFF.

The J gene is TRBJ2-7, the V gene TRBV7-9; D is unclear. V lost 5 bases to trimming and J lost 5 bases, with 16 bases between them. The length of the CDR3 is 14 residues. Germline CDR1 and CDR2: SEHNR and FQNEAQ (reference sequence). The CDR3 DNA reads as TGTGCCAGCAGCGCCCCGGGTCAATGGAACGAGCAGTACTTC. It codes for CASSAPGQWNEQYF.

The chain links TRBV6-1 to TRBJ1-1; D call uncertain. The germline gives CDR1 MNHNS, CDR2 SASEGT. Trimming shortened V by 6 bases and J by 1 base, and 3 bases separated the two germline ends. The CDR3 runs 11 residues. The CDR3 is CASRENTEAFF. Here the CDR3 DNA reads TGTGCCAGCAGAGAGAACACTGAAGCTTTCTTT.

V gene TRBV29-1 combines with J gene TRBJ2-1; a weak D match, TRBD1 (6 bases). The CDR3 length is 16 residues. Germline loops: CDR1 SQVTM, CDR2 ANQGSEA. V lost 7 bases, J lost 4 bases, and 23 bases lay in between. Here the CDR3 DNA reads TGCAGCGGGAGGTCCCTAGGCCAGGGGAATTACAATGAGCAGTTCTTC. It encodes CSGRSLGQGNYNEQFF.

Regarding this clone: The same CDR3 can be traced to other DNA sequences in this sample. V and J are TRBV4-2 and TRBJ1-5; TRBD1 agrees at 8 bases. The CDR3 loop spans 14 amino acids. CDR1 and CDR2 from the germline V gene are LGHNA and YNFKEQ. Trimming at V came to 5 bases and at J to 4 bases, leaving 4 bases not matched to a gene. The CDR3 sequence is CASSLGTGNQPQHF. CDR3 DNA sequence: TGTGCCAGCAGCTTAGGGACAGGTAATCAGCCCCAGCATTTT.

This clone was counted only a few times. The germline gene is not matched at one end of the junction; a read error may be the cause. V gene TRBV6-4 combines with J gene TRBJ2-2, with 9 bases lining up with TRBD1. Germline CDR1 and CDR2: MRHNA and SNTAGT. CDR3 length equals 17 residues. The CDR3 region is CATSAKPGQGNTGELFF. The DNA for the CDR3 is TGTGCCACCAGTGCTAAACCGGGACAGGGGAACACCGGGGAGCTGTTTTTT.

The sample holds a few counts of this clone. V gene TRBV11-3 combines with J gene TRBJ2-6; D may be TRBD1 (6 bases). Trimming left V 5 bases short and J 1 base short, with 9 bases between. In germline, CDR1 is SGHNT, CDR2 YENEEA. CDR3 length: 15 residues. CDR3 sequence: CASSVRGSGANVLTF. The CDR3 DNA sequence: TGTGCCAGCAGCGTCAGGGGTTCTGGGGCCAACGTCCTGACTTTC.

The chain uses TRBV2 and TRBJ1-3; 11 bases match TRBD1. V trimming: 1 base; J trimming: 4 bases; junction bases outside the gene matches: 0. The CDR3 length is 15 residues. The V gene's germline CDR1 is SNHLY and CDR2 FYNNEI. CDR3 bases: TGTGCCAGCAGTGAAGGGACAGGGGGCGGAAACACCATATATTTT. The encoded protein is CASSEGTGGGNTIYF.

The rearrangement links TRBV27 to TRBJ1-5; TRBD1 matches at 7 bases. Trimming took 5 bases from V and 5 from J; bases not matched to a gene: 6. Germline CDR1 and CDR2: MNHEY and SMNVEV (reference sequence). The CDR3 contains 14 residues. Written as DNA, the CDR3 is TGTGCCAGCAGTCCCGACAGGGCCCATCAGCCCCAGCATTTT. Protein sequence: CASSPDRAHQPQHF.

This clone is deemed large (0.1 to 1%). In DNA form, the CDR3 reads TGTGCCAGCAGCGTACAGGGGGGCGACACTGAAGCTTTCTTT. Protein: CASSVQGGDTEAFF. The gene calls are TRBV7-2 and TRBJ1-1; 8 bases match TRBD1. V dropped 5 bases and J dropped 3; count of bases not matched to a gene: 5. Germline V gene data show CDR1 as SGHTA and CDR2 as FQGNSA. This CDR3 has 14 residues.

The chain links TRBV29-1 to TRBJ2-5; a possible D gene is TRBD2 (6 bases). The CDR3 covers 13 residues. V lost 8 bases to trimming and J lost 4 bases, with 17 bases between them. Germline V gene data show CDR1 as SQVTM and CDR2 as ANQGSEA. The CDR3 DNA reads as TGCAGCCTTGGTCCGGCGGGGACAGAGACCCAGTACTTC. It codes for CSLGPAGTETQYF.

This sequence joins TRBV19 and TRBJ1-5; the D gene is possibly TRBD1 (6 bases). The ends were cut back, 2 bases at V and 2 bases at J, with 10 bases in the middle. This CDR3 has 15 residues. CDR1 is LNHDA and CDR2 is SQIVND in the germline V gene (reference sequence). CDR3 residues: CASSIKNRGNQPQHF. The CDR3 nucleotides read TGTGCCAGTAGTATAAAGAACAGGGGCAATCAGCCCCAGCATTTT.